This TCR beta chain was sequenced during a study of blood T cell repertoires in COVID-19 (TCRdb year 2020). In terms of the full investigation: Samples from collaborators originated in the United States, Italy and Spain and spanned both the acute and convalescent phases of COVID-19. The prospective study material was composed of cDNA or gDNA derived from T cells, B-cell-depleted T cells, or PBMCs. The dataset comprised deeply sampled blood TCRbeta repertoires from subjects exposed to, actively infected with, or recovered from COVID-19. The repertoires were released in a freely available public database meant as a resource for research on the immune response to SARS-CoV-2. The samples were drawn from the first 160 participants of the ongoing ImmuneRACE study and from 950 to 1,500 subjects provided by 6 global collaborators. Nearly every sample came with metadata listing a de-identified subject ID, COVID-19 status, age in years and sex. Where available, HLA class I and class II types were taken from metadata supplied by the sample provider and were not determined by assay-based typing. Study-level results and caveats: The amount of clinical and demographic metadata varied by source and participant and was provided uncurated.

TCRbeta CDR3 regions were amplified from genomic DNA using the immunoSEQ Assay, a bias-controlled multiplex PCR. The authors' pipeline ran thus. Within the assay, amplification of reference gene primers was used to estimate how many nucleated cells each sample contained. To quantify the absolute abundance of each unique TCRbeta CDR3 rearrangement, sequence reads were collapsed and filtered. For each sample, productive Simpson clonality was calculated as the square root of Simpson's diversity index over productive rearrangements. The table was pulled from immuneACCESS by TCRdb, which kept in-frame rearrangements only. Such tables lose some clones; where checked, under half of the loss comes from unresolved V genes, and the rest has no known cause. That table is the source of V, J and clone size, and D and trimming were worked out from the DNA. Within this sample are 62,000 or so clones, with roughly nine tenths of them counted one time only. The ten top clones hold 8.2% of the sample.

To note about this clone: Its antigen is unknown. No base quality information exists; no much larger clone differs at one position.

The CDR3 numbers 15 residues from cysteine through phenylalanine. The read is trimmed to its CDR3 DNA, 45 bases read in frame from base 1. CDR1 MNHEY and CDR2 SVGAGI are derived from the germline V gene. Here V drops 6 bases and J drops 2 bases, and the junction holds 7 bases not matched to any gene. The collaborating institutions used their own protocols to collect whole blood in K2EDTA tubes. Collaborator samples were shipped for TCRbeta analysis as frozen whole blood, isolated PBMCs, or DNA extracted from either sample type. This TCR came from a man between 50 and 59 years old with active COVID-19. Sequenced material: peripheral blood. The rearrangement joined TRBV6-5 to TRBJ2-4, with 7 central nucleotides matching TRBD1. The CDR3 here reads CASRRTGRTKNIQYF. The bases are TGTGCCAGCAGGCGGACAGGTCGAACCAAAAACATTCAGTACTTC.